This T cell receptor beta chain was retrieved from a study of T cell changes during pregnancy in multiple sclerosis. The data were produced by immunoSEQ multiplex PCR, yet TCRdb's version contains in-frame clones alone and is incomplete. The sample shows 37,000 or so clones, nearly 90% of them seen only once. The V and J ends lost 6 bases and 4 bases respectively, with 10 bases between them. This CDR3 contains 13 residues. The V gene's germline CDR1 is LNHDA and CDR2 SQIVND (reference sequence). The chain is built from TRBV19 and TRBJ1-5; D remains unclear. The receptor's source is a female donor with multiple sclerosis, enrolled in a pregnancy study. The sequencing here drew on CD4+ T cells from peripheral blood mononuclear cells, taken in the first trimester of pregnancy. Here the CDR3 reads CASSSSNNQPQHF. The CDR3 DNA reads TGTGCCAGTAGCTCCAGTAATAATCAGCCCCAGCATTTT.